The 13 T cell receptor beta chains in this list originate from one sample, sequenced in a study of early T cells in non-severe SARS-CoV-2 infection. TCRdb recomputed calls from the 5' RACE reads with MiXCR, one row per CDR3 protein. The sample has some 37,000 distinct CDR3 sequences, more than 8% seen once. The specimen sequenced was whole blood. The receptors stem from an adult who was a healthcare worker with PCR-confirmed SARS-CoV-2 infection or an uninfected control (not recorded which).

Many counts were recorded for this clonotype. The chain combines TRBV29-1 with TRBJ2-7, with 9 bases identical to TRBD1. The V and J ends lost 4 bases and 3 bases, in that order; junction bases with no gene match: 4. From germline, CDR1 is SQVTM and CDR2 ANQGSEA. CDR3 length: 13 residues. The CDR3 reads CSVAGTGFYEQYF. CDR3 coding DNA: TGCAGCGTTGCCGGGACAGGGTTCTACGAGCAGTACTTC.

The chain recombines TRBV6-5 with TRBJ1-1, with D unclear. The CDR3 totals 16 residues. The germline V gene encodes CDR1 MNHEY and CDR2 SVGAGI. The germline V and J ends were trimmed by 2 bases and 4 bases, with 17 bases remaining between them. The CDR3 protein is CASSYGVWADSTEAFF. The CDR3 nucleotides are TGTGCCAGCAGTTACGGAGTTTGGGCGGACTCCACTGAAGCTTTCTTT.

The chain employs TRBV7-8 and TRBJ2-4; 7 positions agree with TRBD1. Germline loops: CDR1 SGHVS, CDR2 FQNEAQ. V lost 3 bases, J lost 1 base, and 3 bases stayed unmatched. The CDR3 is 15 amino acids. DNA of the CDR3: TGTGCCAGCAGCTTCGAGACAGGGGCCAAAAACATTCAGTACTTC. Encoded protein: CASSFETGAKNIQYF.

This clonotype was counted only a few times. The chain recombines TRBV7-2 with TRBJ2-3; TRBD2 is a possible D gene (7 bases). Germline V gene data show CDR1 as SGHTA and CDR2 as FQGNSA. V lost 2 bases, J lost 7 bases, and 10 bases lay in between. The CDR3 is made up of 13 amino acids. Here the CDR3 DNA reads TGTGCCAGCAGCTTATTGCGGGGGCATACGCAGTATTTT. Residues: CASSLLRGHTQYF.

The gene calls are TRBV5-4 and TRBJ2-3, with D perhaps TRBD2 (5 bases). This CDR3 is 14 amino acids long. V was pared by 1 base and J by 5 bases, with 11 bases between. Germline CDR1 and CDR2: SGHNT and YYREEE (reference sequence). DNA of the CDR3: TGTGCCAGCAGCTTGCCTAGCACTGGAGATACGCAGTATTTT. Amino acids: CASSLPSTGDTQYF.

This rearrangement joins TRBV18 to TRBJ2-3; no clear D gene. Germline-derived CDR1 and CDR2 are KGHSH and LQKENI. The V gene lost 0 bases and the J gene lost 0 bases, with 10 bases spanning the gap. The CDR3 covers 16 residues. The CDR3 here is CASSPPPATSTDTQYF. CDR3 coding DNA: TGTGCCAGCTCACCACCTCCGGCCACAAGCACAGATACGCAGTATTTT.

This chain joins TRBV6-5 and TRBJ1-2; the D gene is possibly TRBD1 (5 bases). Germline CDR1 and CDR2: MNHEY and SVGAGI. The CDR3 is 13 amino acids. Trimming took 6 bases from V and 3 from J, leaving 11 bases between them. CDR3 sequence: CASSMDIYYGYTF. CDR3 in DNA: TGTGCCAGCAGCATGGACATCTACTATGGCTACACCTTC.

The J gene is TRBJ1-6, the V gene TRBV9; D remains unclear. Germline-derived CDR1 and CDR2 are SGDLS and YYNGEE. The CDR3 covers 14 residues. Between the trimmed V and J ends, which lost 1 base and 8 bases, there was a span of 10 bases. CDR3 sequence reads: CASSVRASDSPLHF. The CDR3 nucleotides read TGTGCCAGCAGCGTAAGGGCTTCAGATTCACCCCTCCACTTT.

This clonotype was detected many times. The V gene is TRBV5-1, the J gene TRBJ1-4; D remains ambiguous. CDR3 length: 11 amino acids. Germline V gene lookup returns CDR1 SGHRS and CDR2 YFSETQ. Trimming left V 2 bases short and J 14 bases short, with 10 bases between. The CDR3 nucleotides are TGCGCCAGCAGCTTCGGAGGGAGTCTGTTTTTT. It is translated as CASSFGGSLFF.

This clonotype was counted ten times or more. The chain combines TRBV20-1 with TRBJ2-7, with 8 nucleotides matching TRBD2. The germline CDR1 and CDR2 sequences are DFQATT and SNEGSKA (reference sequence). CDR3 size: 14 residues. The trim removed 3 bases at V and 0 bases at J, leaving 4 bases unmatched. CDR3 sequence (DNA): TGCAGTGCTAGTGCGGCGGGAGGCTCCTACGAGCAGTACTTC. Protein: CSASAAGGSYEQYF.

This clonotype was found a few times. V and J are TRBV18 and TRBJ2-2; TRBD2 aligns across 8 bases. The CDR3 is made up of 15 amino acids. CDR1 KGHSH and CDR2 LQKENI come from the germline V gene. V shed 2 bases, J shed 5 bases, and the junction held 4 bases outside the gene matches. CDR3 sequence reads: CASSPSGGPTGELFF. Here the CDR3 DNA reads TGTGCCAGCTCACCAAGCGGGGGCCCGACCGGGGAGCTGTTTTTT.

The rearrangement links TRBV28 to TRBJ1-2; D ambiguous. The CDR3 runs 13 residues. The ends were cut back, 2 bases at V and 1 base at J, with 5 bases in the middle. CDR1 is MDHEN and CDR2 is SYDVKM in the germline V gene. The CDR3 spells CASSLGLNYGYTF. In nucleotides, the CDR3 is TGTGCCAGCAGTTTAGGGCTTAACTATGGCTACACCTTC.

This clonotype was recorded many times. The chain employs TRBV18 and TRBJ2-5, with no clear D. The CDR3 covers 11 residues. Germline lookup yields CDR1 KGHSH and CDR2 LQKENI. Trimming left V 2 bases short and J 5 bases short, with 3 bases between. CDR3 in amino acids: CASSPGETQYF. The CDR3 nucleotides read TGTGCCAGCTCACCAGGGGAGACCCAGTACTTC.